This entry features one T cell receptor (beta chain) sequence. The entry originates in a study of OX40 agonist ivuxolimab in advanced cancers. The repertoire was sequenced with immunoSEQ multiplex PCR; TCRdb's copy has only in-frame clones and lacks some. The data hold approximately 21,000 clones, with approximately 80% observed a single time. The V gene end was trimmed by 5 bases and the J gene end by 5 bases; junction bases not matched to a gene: 8. This CDR3 is built from 16 residues. In germline, CDR1 is LNHDA, CDR2 SQIVND (reference sequence). Sequencing was performed on CD4+ or CD8+ T cells sorted from blood, taken in a trial of the OX40 agonist ivuxolimab. This rearrangement joins TRBV19 to TRBJ2-2, with TRBD2 matching over 10 bases. The sequence derives from an adult with an advanced solid tumor such as melanoma, head and neck, liver or kidney cancer. The CDR3 is CASSPSGSGRTGELFF. CDR3 nucleotides: TGTGCCAGTAGTCCTAGCGGGAGCGGTCGGACCGGGGAGCTGTTTTTT. Full variable domain (rest looked up from reference TRBV19 and TRBJ2-2): DGGITQSPKYLFRKEGQNVTLSCEQNLNHDAMYWYRQDPGQGLRLIYYSQIVNDFQKGDIAEGYSVSREKKESFPLTVTSAQKNPTAFYLCASSPSGSGRTGELFFGEGSRLTVL.